Sequencing of this TCR beta chain was carried out in a study of Ad26.COV2.S vaccination and SARS-CoV-2 variants. Overall study: Donor got 5x10^10 or 1x10^11 viral particles of Ad26.COV2.S. Study-wide findings and caveats: Vaccinated individuals (as opposed to placebo recipients) had higher spike-specific TCR breadth.

The CDR3 is 16 residues long. Notes on this clone: The target antigen is unknown.

The treatment is: 15 to 20 received Ad26.COV2.S at low or high dose, single or two shots; 5 received placebo; per-sample allocation not given. The samples were gathered on day 63 after the first injection of vaccine or placebo. Built on an Ad26 vector, the vaccine expressed Wuhan-strain SARS-CoV-2 spike. This table comes from immunoSEQ multiplex PCR, and its TCRdb copy is limited to in-frame clones, with some not included. The sample includes some 340,000 clones, approximately 80% of them seen just once. This material consisted of peripheral blood, taken in a trial of Ad26.COV2.S vaccine versus placebo. This chain links TRBV21-1 with TRBJ1-2; the table's D call TRBD1 went unverified against the DNA. TRBV21-1 is designated a pseudogene. This TCR derives from a person aged 18-60 years who received the Ad26.COV2.S COVID-19 vaccine or a placebo. DNA for the CDR3: TGTGCCAGCAGCAAAGCGCTTGGGCCAGAATTCTGTGGCTACACCTTC. Amino acids: CASSKALGPEFCGYTF.